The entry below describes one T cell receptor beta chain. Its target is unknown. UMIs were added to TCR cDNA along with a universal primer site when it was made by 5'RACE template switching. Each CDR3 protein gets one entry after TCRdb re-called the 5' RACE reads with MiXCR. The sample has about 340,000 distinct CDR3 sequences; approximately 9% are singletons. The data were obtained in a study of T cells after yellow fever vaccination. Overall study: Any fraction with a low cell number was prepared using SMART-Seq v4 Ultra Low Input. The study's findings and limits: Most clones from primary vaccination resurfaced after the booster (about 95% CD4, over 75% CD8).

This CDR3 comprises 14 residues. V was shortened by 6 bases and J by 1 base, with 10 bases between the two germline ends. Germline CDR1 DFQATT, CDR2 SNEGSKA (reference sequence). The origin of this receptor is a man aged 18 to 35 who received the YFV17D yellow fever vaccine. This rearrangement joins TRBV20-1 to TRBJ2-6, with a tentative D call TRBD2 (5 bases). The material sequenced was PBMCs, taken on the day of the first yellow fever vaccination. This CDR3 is CSALSGSGANVLTF. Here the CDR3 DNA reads TGCAGTGCCCTCTCGGGGTCTGGGGCCAACGTCCTGACTTTC.